The rows below give T cell receptor beta chains drawn from one sample of a study of blood T cell repertoires in COVID-19. TCRdb's copy holds only in-frame clones and misses some; the assay was immunoSEQ multiplex PCR. The table has 65,000 to 95,000 clones, about 80% seen once. Input material: peripheral blood. These receptors were obtained from a man aged 50-60 years with active or convalescent COVID-19. CDR3s include the opening cysteine and the closing phenylalanine or tryptophan. The order of the fields is clone size, D gene, CDR3 length, V gene, J gene, CDR3 DNA, CDR3 protein. A D gene is named only where the DNA matches it firmly. For some rows the clone size is stated as once, few or many, or as a class when expanded; others skip it.

NA	NA	13	TRBV5-1	TRBJ2-5	TGCGCCAGCAGCTTGGACCCCAGGGAGACCCAGTACTTC	CASSLDPRETQYF
few	TRBD1	12	TRBV2	TRBJ1-1	TGTGCCAGACAGGGGGTCGACACTGAAGCTTTCTTT	CARQGVDTEAFF
NA	TRBD1	13	TRBV18	TRBJ1-2	TGTGCCAGCTCCCCCGGACAGGATGACGGCTACACCTTC	CASSPGQDDGYTF
NA	NA	11	TRBV20-1	TRBJ2-3	TGCAGTGCCGTACAGACGTATACGCAGTATTTT	CSAVQTYTQYF
NA	NA	13	TRBV6-5	TRBJ2-1	TGTGCCAGCAGTCCTTCTAGCCGCGGTGAGCAGTTCTTC	CASSPSSRGEQFF
NA	NA	14	TRBV19	TRBJ1-5	TGTGCCAGTAGTATAGAGGAAAGGGGTCAGCCCCAGCATTTT	CASSIEERGQPQHF
NA	NA	14	TRBV2	TRBJ1-5	TGTGCCAGCAGCGAAGTACAGGGCGGGCAGCCCCAGCATTTT	CASSEVQGGQPQHF
NA	NA	11	TRBV10-3	TRBJ1-2	TGTGCCATCAGTGGACAGTATGGCTACACCTTC	CAISGQYGYTF
NA	TRBD1	15	TRBV7-8	TRBJ2-7	TGTGCCAGCAGCCCTCCGGACAGGGCCTCCTACGAGCAGTACTTC	CASSPPDRASYEQYF
NA	NA	16	TRBV28	TRBJ1-5	TGTGCCAGCAGTTCAGTTGGAGGGTATAGCAATCAGCCCCAGCATTTT	CASSSVGGYSNQPQHF
NA	NA	13	TRBV11-1	TRBJ2-7	TGTGCCAGCAGCTTACCGGGCTCCTACGAGCAGTACTTC	CASSLPGSYEQYF
NA	NA	12	TRBV29-1	TRBJ2-7	TGCAGCGTTGAAGGGGGAGCCTACGAGCAGTACTTC	CSVEGGAYEQYF
NA	NA	14	TRBV6-4	TRBJ1-2	TGTGCCAGCAGTGATAGAGGTCGATCCTACGGCTACACCTTC	CASSDRGRSYGYTF
NA	NA	12	TRBV3-1/TRBV3-2	TRBJ1-1	TGTGCCAGCAGCTCGGGGGGCACTGAAGCTTTCTTT	CASSSGGTEAFF
once	NA	12	TRBV6-5	TRBJ2-7	TGTGCCAGCTGGTTGTCTCGGTACGAGCAGTACTTC	CASWLSRYEQYF
few	NA	13	TRBV2	TRBJ1-1	TGTGCCAGCGGGGAAGGGGGAGGCACTGAAGCTTTCTTT	CASGEGGGTEAFF
medium-sized	NA	13	TRBV12-5	TRBJ1-1	TGTGCTAGTGCTTTGATCAGGGGAACTGAAGCTTTCTTT	CASALIRGTEAFF
NA	NA	16	TRBV11-2	TRBJ2-1	TGTGCCAGCAGGGCCGTGGGGCCGAGCTCCTACAATGAGCAGTTCTTC	CASRAVGPSSYNEQFF
few	TRBD1	17	TRBV10-3	TRBJ1-2	TGTGCCATCAGAGATACAGGGGGTGGCTCTTACGACTATGGCTACACCTTC	CAIRDTGGGSYDYGYTF
NA	TRBD1	13	TRBV29-1	TRBJ2-3	TGCAGCGTTGGAGGACAGGGGTCAGATACGCAGTATTTT	CSVGGQGSDTQYF
NA	NA	12	TRBV2	TRBJ2-4	TGTGCCAGCCTAAGAAACGGGGACATTCAGTACTTC	CASLRNGDIQYF
once	NA	14	TRBV5-1	TRBJ2-5	TGCGCCAGCAGCTGGGGGGTTTTCCAAGAGACCCAGTACTTC	CASSWGVFQETQYF
NA	TRBD2	15	TRBV6-5	TRBJ2-7	TGTGCCAGCAGTTACTCGAGGACTAGCGGTGACGAGCAGTACTTC	CASSYSRTSGDEQYF
NA	TRBD1	16	TRBV19	TRBJ2-7	TGTGCCAGTAGTATAGATCCCGGGACAGGGTGGAACGAGCAGTACTTC	CASSIDPGTGWNEQYF
NA	TRBD1	15	TRBV4-1	TRBJ1-2	TGCGCCAGCAGCCAAGGGCAGACAGGGCAATATGGCTACACCTTC	CASSQGQTGQYGYTF
NA	NA	14	TRBV24-1	TRBJ1-2	TGTGCCACCAGTCCAGCTGCGGTGGCCTATGGCTACACCTTC	CATSPAAVAYGYTF
NA	NA	13	TRBV4-3	TRBJ1-1	TGCGCCAGCAGCCGGGAGGGTTACACTGAAGCTTTCTTT	CASSREGYTEAFF
NA	NA	15	TRBV19	TRBJ1-5	TGTGCCAGTAGTGTCGCTCGAGGGGGTAGTCAGCCCCAGCATTTT	CASSVARGGSQPQHF
NA	TRBD2	15	TRBV11-2	TRBJ2-1	TGTGCCAGCAGCCCCCAGCGGGGGCCCTACAATGAGCAGTTCTTC	CASSPQRGPYNEQFF
NA	NA	13	TRBV19	TRBJ1-4	TGTGCCAGTAGAGGGGCCCTGCGTGAAAAACTGTTTTTT	CASRGALREKLFF
NA	NA	13	TRBV5-1	TRBJ2-5	TGCGCCAGCAGCTTGAGCATCCAAGAGACCCAGTACTTC	CASSLSIQETQYF